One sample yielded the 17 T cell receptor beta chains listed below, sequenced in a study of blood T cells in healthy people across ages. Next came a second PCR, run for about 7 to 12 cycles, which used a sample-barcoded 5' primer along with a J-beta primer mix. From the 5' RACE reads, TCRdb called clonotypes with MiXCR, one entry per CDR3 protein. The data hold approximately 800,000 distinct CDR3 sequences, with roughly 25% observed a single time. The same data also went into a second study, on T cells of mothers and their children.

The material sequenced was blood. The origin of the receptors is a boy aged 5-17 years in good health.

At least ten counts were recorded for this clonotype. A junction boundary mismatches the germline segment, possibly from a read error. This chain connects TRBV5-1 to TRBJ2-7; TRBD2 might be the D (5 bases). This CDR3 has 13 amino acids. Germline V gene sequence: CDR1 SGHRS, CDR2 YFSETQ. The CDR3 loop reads CASSLFPGYEQYF. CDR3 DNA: TGTGCCAGCAGTTTATTTCCGGGGTACGAGCAGTACTTC.

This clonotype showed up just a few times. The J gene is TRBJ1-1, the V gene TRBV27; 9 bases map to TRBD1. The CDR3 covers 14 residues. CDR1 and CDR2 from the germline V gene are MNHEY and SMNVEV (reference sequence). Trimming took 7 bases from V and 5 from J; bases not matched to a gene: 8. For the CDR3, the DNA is TGTGCCAGCACCAAGGACAGGGGCGGAACTGAAGCTTTCTTT. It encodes CASTKDRGGTEAFF.

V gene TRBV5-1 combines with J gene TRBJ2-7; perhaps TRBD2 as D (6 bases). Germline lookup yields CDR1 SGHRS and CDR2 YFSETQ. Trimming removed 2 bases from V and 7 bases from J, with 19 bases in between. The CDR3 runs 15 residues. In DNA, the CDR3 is TGCGCCAGCAGCTTAGATTTAGGTGGAGGGATTGAGCAGTACTTC. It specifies CASSLDLGGGIEQYF.

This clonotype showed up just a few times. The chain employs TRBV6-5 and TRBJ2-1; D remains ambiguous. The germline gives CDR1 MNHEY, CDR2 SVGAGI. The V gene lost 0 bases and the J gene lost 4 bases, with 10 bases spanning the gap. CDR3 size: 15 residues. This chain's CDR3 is CASSYSWPSYNEQFF. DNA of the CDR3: TGTGCCAGCAGTTACTCGTGGCCCTCATACAATGAGCAGTTCTTC.

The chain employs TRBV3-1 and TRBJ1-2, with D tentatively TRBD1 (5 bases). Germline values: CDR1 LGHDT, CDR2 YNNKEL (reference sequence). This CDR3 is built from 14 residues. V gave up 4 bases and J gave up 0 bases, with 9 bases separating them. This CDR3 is CASSLDSTNYGYTF. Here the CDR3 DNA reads TGTGCCAGCAGCCTTGACAGTACTAACTATGGCTACACCTTC.

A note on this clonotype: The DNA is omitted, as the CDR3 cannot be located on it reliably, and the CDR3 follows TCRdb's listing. Here the CDR3 reads CASSFGPGQIYEQYF. The chain joins TRBV5-1 to TRBJ2-5; the D call in the table, TRBD1, was not verified against the DNA. The CDR3 spans 15 residues, counting both ends. Germline lookup yields CDR1 SGHRS and CDR2 YFSETQ.

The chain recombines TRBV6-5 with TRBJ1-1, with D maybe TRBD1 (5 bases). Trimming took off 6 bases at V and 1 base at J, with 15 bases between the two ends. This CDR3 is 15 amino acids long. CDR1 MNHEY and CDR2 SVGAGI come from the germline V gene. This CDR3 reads CASRNPGFGNTEAFF. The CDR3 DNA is TGTGCCAGCAGAAACCCAGGGTTTGGGAACACTGAAGCTTTCTTT.

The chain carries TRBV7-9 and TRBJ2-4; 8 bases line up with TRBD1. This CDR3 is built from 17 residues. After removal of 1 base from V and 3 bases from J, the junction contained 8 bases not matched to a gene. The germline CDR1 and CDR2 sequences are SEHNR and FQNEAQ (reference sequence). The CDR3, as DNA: TGTGCCAGCAGCTTAGAACTAGGACAGGGTGGCAAAAACATTCAGTACTTC. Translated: CASSLELGQGGKNIQYF.

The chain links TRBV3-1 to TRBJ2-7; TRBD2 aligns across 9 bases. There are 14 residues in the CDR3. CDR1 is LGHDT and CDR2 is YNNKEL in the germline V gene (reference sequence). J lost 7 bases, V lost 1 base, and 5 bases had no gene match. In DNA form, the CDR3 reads TGTGCCAGCAGCCAAGGGCCTAGCGGGATTGAGCAGTACTTC. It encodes CASSQGPSGIEQYF.

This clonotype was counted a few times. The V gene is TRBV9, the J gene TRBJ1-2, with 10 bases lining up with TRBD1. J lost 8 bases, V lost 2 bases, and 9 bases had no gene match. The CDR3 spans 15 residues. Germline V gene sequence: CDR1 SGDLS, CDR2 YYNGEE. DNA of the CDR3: TGTGCCAGCAGCGTGGACTTCGGGACAGGGGTAGGCTACACCTTC. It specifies CASSVDFGTGVGYTF. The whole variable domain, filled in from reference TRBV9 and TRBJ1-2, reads DSGVTQTPKHLITATGQRVTLRCSPRSGDLSVYWYQQSLDQGLQFLIQYYNGEERAKGNILERFSAQQFPDLHSELNLSSLELGDSALYFCASSVDFGTGVGYTFGSGTRLTVV.

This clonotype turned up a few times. CDR3 nucleotide sequence: TGTGCCAGCAGCTCCGGCTCTGGAAACACCATATATTTT. Translation: CASSSGSGNTIYF. The chain joins TRBV7-2 to TRBJ1-3; D uncertain. CDR1 is SGHTA, CDR2 FQGNSA, per germline. V was trimmed by 4 bases and J by 0 bases, leaving 4 bases between them. This CDR3 is built from 13 residues.

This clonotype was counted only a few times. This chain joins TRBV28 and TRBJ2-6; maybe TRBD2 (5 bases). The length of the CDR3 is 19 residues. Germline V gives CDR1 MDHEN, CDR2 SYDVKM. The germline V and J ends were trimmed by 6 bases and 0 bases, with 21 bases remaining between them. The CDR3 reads CASSGVEAPYLSGANVLTF. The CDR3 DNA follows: TGTGCCAGCAGCGGGGTGGAGGCGCCTTATCTCTCTGGGGCCAACGTCCTGACTTTC.

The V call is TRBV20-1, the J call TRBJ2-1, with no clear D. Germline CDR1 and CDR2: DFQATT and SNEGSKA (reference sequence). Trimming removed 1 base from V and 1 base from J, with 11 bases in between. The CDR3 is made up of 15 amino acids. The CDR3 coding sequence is TGCAGTGCTAGAGCCCTCTATGAGTCCTACAATGAGCAGTTCTTC. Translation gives CSARALYESYNEQFF.

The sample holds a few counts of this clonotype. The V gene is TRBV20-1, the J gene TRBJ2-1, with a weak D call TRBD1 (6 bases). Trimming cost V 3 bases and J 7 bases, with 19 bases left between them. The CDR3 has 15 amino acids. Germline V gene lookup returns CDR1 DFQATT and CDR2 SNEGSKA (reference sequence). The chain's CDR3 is CSASHHGQPWNEQFF. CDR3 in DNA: TGCAGTGCTAGTCATCATGGACAGCCTTGGAATGAGCAGTTCTTC.

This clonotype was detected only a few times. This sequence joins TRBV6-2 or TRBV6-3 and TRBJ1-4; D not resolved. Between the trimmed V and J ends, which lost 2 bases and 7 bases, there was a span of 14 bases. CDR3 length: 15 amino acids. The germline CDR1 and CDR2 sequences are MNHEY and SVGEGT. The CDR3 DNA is TGTGCCAGCAGTTACCGGCCCCCGAGATTTGAAAAACTGTTTTTT. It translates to CASSYRPPRFEKLFF.

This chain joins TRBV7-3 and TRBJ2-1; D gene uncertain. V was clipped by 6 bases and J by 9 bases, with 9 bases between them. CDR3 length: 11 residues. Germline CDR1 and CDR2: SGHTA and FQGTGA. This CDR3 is CASRTSSEQFF. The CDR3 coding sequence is TGTGCCAGCAGGACCAGTAGTGAGCAGTTCTTC.

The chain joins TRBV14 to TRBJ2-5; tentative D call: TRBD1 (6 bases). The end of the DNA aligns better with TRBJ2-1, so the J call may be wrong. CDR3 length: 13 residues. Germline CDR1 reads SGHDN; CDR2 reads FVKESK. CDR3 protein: CASSRRGDNEQFF. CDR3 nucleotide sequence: TGTGCCAGCAGCCGCAGGGGAGACAATGAGCAGTTCTTC.